The entry that follows covers one TCR beta chain sequence. Its cognate antigen is unknown. The data originate from a study of T-cell memory formation after mild COVID-19. Across the study: Across donors, TCR clusters were largely donor specific.

Study-level points and caveats: Among clones peaking at day 37 in the second wave, SARS-CoV-2 specificity remained unconfirmed. CD4+ contracting clones were mainly CM and EM; CD8+ ones, EMRA.

5'RACE primed at constant segments yielded TCR alpha and TCR beta cDNA libraries bearing sample barcodes and UMIs. TCRdb fed the 5' RACE reads into MiXCR, producing one record per CDR3 protein. The sample records 300,000 to 400,000 distinct CDR3 sequences, roughly 13% being singletons. The receptor comes from a man aged 18-30 years who had mild COVID-19 (a few samples of this study predate the infection). Cell type and time point are not known. What was sequenced was PBMCs or a T cell subset sorted from them (not recorded which).

CDR3 in amino acids: CASSPGLAGGLRDTQYF. The DNA for the CDR3 is TGTGCCAGCAGCCCGGGACTAGCGGGGGGGCTGAGAGATACGCAGTATTTT. This chain joins TRBV11-2 and TRBJ2-3, with TRBD2 identical over 16 bases. J gave up 5 bases and V 5 bases, and 7 bases lay outside the gene matches. CDR1 is SGHAT and CDR2 is FQNNGV in the germline V gene. The CDR3 is 17 residues long.